A selection of T cell receptor beta chains follows, all from one sample in a study of T cell changes during pregnancy in multiple sclerosis. Some clones are missing from TCRdb's copy, which holds only in-frame ones; the method was immunoSEQ multiplex PCR. The table has tens of thousands of clones, 94% seen once. This specimen consisted of CD4+ T cells from peripheral blood mononuclear cells, obtained after pregnancy. The receptor source for this set is a female donor with multiple sclerosis, enrolled in a pregnancy study. Each CDR3 is given with its conserved first and last residue. The D gene is left open where the match is weak.

D	V	J	DNA	CDR3
-	TRBV12-5	TRBJ2-7	TGTGCTAGTGGTTTGGTACAGTTAGCGGGGGACAGGGGACGGAACGAGCAGTACTTC	CASGLVQLAGDRGRNEQYF
-	TRBV15	TRBJ2-5	TGTGCCACCAGCAGGGACTACCAAGAGACCCAGTACTTC	CATSRDYQETQYF
-	TRBV2	TRBJ1-5	TGTGCCAGCATGCGGGGGTTAGGCAATCAGCCCCAGCATTTT	CASMRGLGNQPQHF
-	TRBV23-1	TRBJ2-6	TGCGCCAGCAGTCAAGCGGACGGGGAGGACTCTGGGGCCAACGTCCTGACTTTC	CASSQADGEDSGANVLTF
TRBD1	TRBV2	TRBJ1-2	TGTGCCAGCCGGGCCAGGGGGCGACCTGGCTACACCTTC	CASRARGRPGYTF
-	TRBV4-3	TRBJ2-7	TGCGCCAGCAGCCAAGGGGCCTCGGTTTACGAGCAGTACTTC	CASSQGASVYEQYF
-	TRBV11-2	TRBJ1-5	TGTGCCAGCAGTCAACAGGGAAGTAATCAGCCCCAGCATTTT	CASSQQGSNQPQHF
TRBD1	TRBV27	TRBJ1-1	TGTGCCAGCAGACTCACCTTCACGGGACAGGGGGCTTTCTTT	CASRLTFTGQGAFF
TRBD2	TRBV19	TRBJ2-3	TGTGCCAGTAGTATGCCTAGCGGGGGAAGCACAGATACGCAGTATTTT	CASSMPSGGSTDTQYF
-	TRBV27	TRBJ1-1	TGTGCCAGCAGTACAAACAGGCGGAGAGGCACTGAAGCTTTCTTT	CASSTNRRRGTEAFF
TRBD1	TRBV11-1	TRBJ1-2	TGTGCCAGCAGCTTAGAGGGACAGGGGAGCTATGGCTACACCTTC	CASSLEGQGSYGYTF
TRBD2	TRBV5-6	TRBJ2-1	TGTGCCAGCAGCGCAGGATCTCCACTAGCGGGAGGCTACAATGAGCAGTTCTTC	CASSAGSPLAGGYNEQFF
-	TRBV28	TRBJ2-3	TGTGCCAGCAGTTTATCGGTACCAAAAGTGGATACGCAGTATTTT	CASSLSVPKVDTQYF
-	TRBV4-2	TRBJ2-2	TGTGCCAGCAGCCAAGTCGGGCGGGACGGCGGGGAGCTGTTTTTT	CASSQVGRDGGELFF
TRBD2	TRBV6-1	TRBJ2-2	TGTGCCAGCAGTGTAGAAGCGGGAGTCACCGGGGAGCTGTTTTTT	CASSVEAGVTGELFF
TRBD1	TRBV27	TRBJ2-7	TGTGCCAGCAGTCCGAGCCCGGGACAGATACGGTACTTCGAGCAGTACTTC	CASSPSPGQIRYFEQYF
-	TRBV7-2	TRBJ2-3	TGTGCCAGCAGCCCTACCCCAGGCCTCACAGATACGCAGTATTTT	CASSPTPGLTDTQYF
-	TRBV19	TRBJ1-6	TGTGCCAGTAGTATCCAAGGGGCTGGTTCACCCCTCCACTTT	CASSIQGAGSPLHF
-	TRBV27	TRBJ2-4	TGTGCCAGCAGAAATAGAGGAATTCAGTACTTC	CASRNRGIQYF
-	TRBV28	TRBJ2-5	TGTGCCAGCAGTTTATGGGTCTACCAGACCCAGTACTTC	CASSLWVYQTQYF
-	TRBV7-2	TRBJ2-5	TGTGCCAGCAGCTCCCCAGGGGGAGGCCAAGAGACCCAGTACTTC	CASSSPGGGQETQYF
TRBD2	TRBV10-3	TRBJ2-3	TGTGCCATCAGGACTAGCAGCACAGATACGCAGTATTTT	CAIRTSSTDTQYF